This T cell receptor beta chain was recovered during a study of post-analysis software for immune sequencing data. The wider study: Recorded subtypes: relapsing-remitting, secondary progressive, progressive-relapsing; some patients unannotated.

The V gene's germline CDR1 is SGHAT and CDR2 FQNNGV. CDR3 length equals 15 residues. The study's findings and limits: Multiple sclerosis was associated with a significant reduction in normalized Chao1 diversity relative to controls. Samples from one preparation batch, clustered by F measure, grouped strongly together. Included in a set of 5 or 6 TRBV segments more frequent in patients than controls were TRBV5-6, TRBV5-1 and TRBV20-1.

Concerning this clonotype itself: What it binds is unknown. Relative to the germline gene, one junction end is altered; a read error may explain this.

cDNA libraries of TCR beta carried unique molecular identifiers. Input amounts of about 0.85 to 10 million T cells were used. These gave roughly 0.5 million cDNA molecules, so each molecule approximated one T cell. TCRdb itself ran the PCR reads through MiXCR, one entry per CDR3 protein. The top ten clones hold about an eighth of a sample with hundreds of thousands of distinct CDR3 sequences, approximately 33% of them seen once. This clonotype was obtained from a girl between 5 and 17 years old with multiple sclerosis. Sequencing was done on a sample of blood. The chain is built from TRBV11-2 and TRBJ2-6; D call uncertain. The CDR3 region has the DNA TGTGCCAGCAGGATGGTTCGCTCTGGGACCAACGTCCTGACTTTC. Its protein product is CASRMVRSGTNVLTF.